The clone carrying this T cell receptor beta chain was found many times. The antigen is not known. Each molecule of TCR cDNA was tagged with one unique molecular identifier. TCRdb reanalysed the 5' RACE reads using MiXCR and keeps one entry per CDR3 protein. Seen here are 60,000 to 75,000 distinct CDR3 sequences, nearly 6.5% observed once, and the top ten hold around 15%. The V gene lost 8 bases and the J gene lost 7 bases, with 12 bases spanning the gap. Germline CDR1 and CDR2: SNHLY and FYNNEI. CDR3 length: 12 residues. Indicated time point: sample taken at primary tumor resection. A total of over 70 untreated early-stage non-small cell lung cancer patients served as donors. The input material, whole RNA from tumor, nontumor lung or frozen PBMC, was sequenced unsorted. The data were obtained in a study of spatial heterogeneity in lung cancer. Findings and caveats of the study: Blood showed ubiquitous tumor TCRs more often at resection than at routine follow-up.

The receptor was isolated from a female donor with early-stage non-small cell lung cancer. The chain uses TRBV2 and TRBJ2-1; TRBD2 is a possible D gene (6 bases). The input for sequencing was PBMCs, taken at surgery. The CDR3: CASGGTTNEQFF. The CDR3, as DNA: TGTGCCAGCGGCGGGACCACGAATGAGCAGTTCTTC.